These 8 T cell receptor beta chains originate from one sample sequenced in a study of blood T cell repertoires in COVID-19. Using immunoSEQ multiplex PCR, the repertoire was profiled, and TCRdb retains in-frame clones only, with some absent. Of about 200,000 clones detected, 94% appear once; the ten largest clones hold 0.6% to 0.8%. The sample was peripheral blood. These receptors originate from a man younger than 40 with COVID-19, enrolled during active disease.

V is TRBV10-1 and J is TRBJ2-5; the match to TRBD1 covers 8 bases. Unmatched junction bases numbered 8, after V lost 7 bases and J lost 4 bases. The CDR3 runs to 14 residues. Germline V gene lookup returns CDR1 WNHNN and CDR2 SYGVQD (reference sequence). The CDR3 coding sequence is TGCGCCAGCAACGAGGACAGGGACGGAGAGACCCAGTACTTC. This sequence encodes CASNEDRDGETQYF.

The chain recombines TRBV10-3 with TRBJ1-5; 7 bases agree with TRBD1. Trimming at V came to 4 bases and at J to 4 bases, leaving 10 bases not matched to a gene. Germline V lookup: CDR1 ENHRY, CDR2 SYGVKD. This CDR3 spans 16 amino acids. The CDR3 coding sequence is TGTGCCATCAGTGGACAGGGCCCCCAGAGTAATCAGCCCCAGCATTTT. Protein sequence: CAISGQGPQSNQPQHF.

The rearrangement links TRBV7-6 to TRBJ2-3, with 7 positions matching TRBD2. Germline values: CDR1 SGHVS, CDR2 FNYEAQ. The ends lost 5 bases at V and 4 bases at J; junction bases unmatched: 15. The CDR3 runs 17 residues. The CDR3 reads CASSPRVRGSGADTQYF. DNA for the CDR3: TGTGCCAGCAGCCCCCGCGTGCGGGGGTCCGGGGCAGATACGCAGTATTTT.

The rearrangement links TRBV19 to TRBJ2-1; TRBD2 matches 7 bases. This CDR3 region has 15 residues. Germline CDR1 and CDR2: LNHDA and SQIVND (reference sequence). Germline trimming cut 8 bases from V and 3 bases from J; bases unmatched to any gene: 10. For the CDR3, the DNA is TGTGCCAGTGGGTTAAGGGGCGGGGGCTACAATGAGCAGTTCTTC. This codes for CASGLRGGGYNEQFF.

The chain links TRBV10-1 to TRBJ1-1; D unclear. Trimming removed 2 bases at V and 1 base at J, with 11 bases between. Per the germline V gene, CDR1 is WNHNN and CDR2 is SYGVQD (reference sequence). This CDR3 contains 15 residues. The CDR3 DNA reads TGCGCCAGCAGTGAGAGGAGGGTACCGAACACTGAAGCTTTCTTT. It codes for CASSERRVPNTEAFF.

CDR3 DNA sequence: TGTGCCAGCAGCTTAGAGGCGACAGGGTCCCTGCTTTTTTATGGCTACACCTTC. As protein: CASSLEATGSLLFYGYTF. The chain recombines TRBV11-2 with TRBJ1-2, with 7 bases aligning to TRBD1. J lost 5 bases, V lost 0 bases, and 15 bases had no gene match. Germline assignment: CDR1 SGHAT and CDR2 FQNNGV. This CDR3 contains 18 residues.

This rearrangement joins TRBV15 to TRBJ2-1; TRBD2 is a possible D gene (6 bases). The germline V gene has CDR1 LNHNV and CDR2 YYDKDF (reference sequence). This CDR3 has 15 residues. Deletions cut 3 bases from V and 5 bases from J, with 14 bases between. CDR3 residues: CATSSERDFDNEQFF. Here the CDR3 DNA reads TGTGCCACCAGCAGTGAAAGGGACTTCGACAATGAGCAGTTCTTC.

The rearrangement joins TRBV19 to TRBJ1-1; 7 bases align to TRBD1. V lost 6 bases, J lost 2 bases, and 3 bases stayed unmatched. Germline V gene lookup returns CDR1 LNHDA and CDR2 SQIVND (reference sequence). The CDR3 covers 13 residues. The CDR3 protein is CASSDRVNTEAFF. The CDR3 region has the DNA TGTGCCAGTAGCGACAGGGTAAACACTGAAGCTTTCTTT.